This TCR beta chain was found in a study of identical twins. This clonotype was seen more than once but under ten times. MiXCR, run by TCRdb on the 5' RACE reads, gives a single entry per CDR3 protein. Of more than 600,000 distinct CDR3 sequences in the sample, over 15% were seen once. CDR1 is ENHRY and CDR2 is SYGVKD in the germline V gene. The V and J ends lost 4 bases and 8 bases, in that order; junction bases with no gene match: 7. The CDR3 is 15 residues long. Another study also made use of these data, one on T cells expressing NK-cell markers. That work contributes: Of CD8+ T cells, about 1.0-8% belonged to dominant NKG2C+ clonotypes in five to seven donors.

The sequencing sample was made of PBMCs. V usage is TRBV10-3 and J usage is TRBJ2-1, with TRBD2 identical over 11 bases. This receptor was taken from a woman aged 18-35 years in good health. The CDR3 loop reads CAISVLAGGEDEQFF. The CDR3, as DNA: TGTGCCATCAGTGTTCTAGCGGGGGGAGAGGATGAGCAGTTCTTC.